This T cell receptor (beta chain) appears in the sequencing data of a study of molecular identifiers for immune sequencing clone quantification. Study-wide results and limits: Amid approximately 1 million naive cells, spiked Jurkat TCR RNA from one cell was reportedly still detectable. In naive cells, clones above 20 RNA copies held under 1% of molecules, whereas in effector cells they held over 97%. Highly expanded clones may be undercounted when identical TCR molecules share barcodes.

TCRdb independently ran MiXCR on the PCR reads; one entry per CDR3 protein. The sample holds 550,000 to 750,000 distinct CDR3 sequences, roughly 21% seen once. Turning to this clonotype: Its antigen is not identified.

The CDR3 consists of 15 residues. Germline trimming cut 4 bases from V and 4 bases from J; bases unmatched to any gene: 4. Germline values: CDR1 LGHNA, CDR2 YSLEER. The source of this sequence is a human donor in good health. Some libraries in this study had Jurkat cell RNA spiked in. J is TRBJ2-2 and V is TRBV4-3; TRBD2 aligns across 9 bases. Material: naive CD8+ T cells from blood, with Jurkat cell RNA spiked in. The subset here: FACS-sorted CD8+CD4-CCR7+CD45RA+ naive T cells. CDR3 in DNA: TGCGCCAGCAGCCGAGAGGGACTAGCCACCGGGGAGCTGTTTTTT. Encoded protein: CASSREGLATGELFF.